The 26 T cell receptor beta chains presented below share a single source sample, sequenced in a study of T-cell memory formation after mild COVID-19. TCRdb independently ran MiXCR on the 5' RACE reads; one entry per CDR3 protein. The data contain about 560,000 distinct CDR3 sequences, about 18% of them seen just once; the ten biggest clones take up 8.1%. Sequenced material: PBMCs or a T cell subset sorted from them (not recorded which). The receptor source for this set is an adult woman who had mild COVID-19 (a few samples of this study predate the infection). Cell type and time point are not known.

This clonotype was observed a handful of times. This chain joins TRBV7-6 and TRBJ2-1; D perhaps matches TRBD2 (6 bases). CDR1 is SGHVS and CDR2 is FNYEAQ in the germline V gene. The CDR3 sequence is 16 residues long. V was trimmed by 1 base and J by 3 bases, leaving 13 bases between them. The DNA of the CDR3 is TGTGCCAGCAGCTTAGTGGAGGGCCCAGGCTACAATGAGCAGTTCTTC. Encoded protein: CASSLVEGPGYNEQFF. Complete variable domain (other parts from reference TRBV7-6 and TRBJ2-1): GAGVSQSPRYKVTKRGQDVALRCDPISGHVSLYWYRQALGQGPEFLTYFNYEAQQDKSGLPNDRFSAERPEGSISTLTIQRTEQRDSAMYRCASSLVEGPGYNEQFFGPGTRLTVL.

This sequence joins TRBV5-1 and TRBJ1-1; tentative D call: TRBD1 (5 bases). The V and J ends lost 4 bases and 7 bases respectively, with 20 bases between them. The CDR3 runs 15 residues. Per the germline V gene, CDR1 is SGHRS and CDR2 is YFSETQ. CDR3 residues: CASSLGETAPFEAFF. CDR3 nucleotides: TGCGCCAGCAGCCTCGGGGAGACAGCTCCATTTGAAGCTTTCTTT.

V gene TRBV12-3 or TRBV12-4 combines with J gene TRBJ2-7, with D hard to call. The CDR3 runs to 11 residues. V was cut by 6 bases and J by 3 bases, with 6 bases left in between. The CDR3 sequence: CASRNYYEQYF. The CDR3 coding sequence is TGTGCCAGCAGGAATTACTACGAGCAGTACTTC.

This clonotype came up a few times. The V gene is TRBV7-8, the J gene TRBJ2-1; D is unresolved. V lost 0 bases to trimming and J lost 8 bases, with 23 bases between them. The germline V gene encodes CDR1 SGHVS and CDR2 FQNEAQ. This CDR3 is 18 amino acids long. CDR3 sequence reads: CASSLAHRPSADEDEQFF. The CDR3 DNA reads TGTGCCAGCAGCTTAGCGCATCGTCCCAGCGCGGATGAGGATGAGCAGTTCTTC.

Only a few counts were recorded for this clonotype. The V gene is TRBV7-3, the J gene TRBJ1-1; D is ambiguous. This CDR3 region has 13 residues. Germline V gene lookup returns CDR1 SGHTA and CDR2 FQGTGA. V was shortened by 4 bases and J by 0 bases, with 6 bases between the two germline ends. CDR3 DNA sequence: TGTGCCAGCAGCTCCCATATGAACACTGAAGCTTTCTTT. It encodes CASSSHMNTEAFF.

V gene TRBV5-1 combines with J gene TRBJ1-1; a weak D match, TRBD1 (6 bases). CDR3 size: 16 residues. Between the trimmed V and J ends, which lost 0 bases and 4 bases, there was a span of 16 bases. CDR1 is SGHRS, CDR2 YFSETQ, per germline. The CDR3 nucleotides read TGCGCCAGCAGCTTGGGACAGGCGGGAGGGAGCACTGAAGCTTTCTTT. Amino acids: CASSLGQAGGSTEAFF.

The rearrangement uses TRBV28 and TRBJ1-2, with unresolved D. Trimming shortened V by 1 base and J by 0 bases, and 9 bases separated the two germline ends. Germline CDR1 and CDR2: MDHEN and SYDVKM. The CDR3 sequence is 15 residues long. As DNA, the CDR3 is TGTGCCAGCAGTTTATCGGCGACTGCTAACTATGGCTACACCTTC. This encodes CASSLSATANYGYTF.

This clonotype was seen more than once but under ten times. This chain joins TRBV12-3 or TRBV12-4 and TRBJ2-1, with 14 nucleotides matching TRBD2. Trimming at V came to 5 bases and at J to 4 bases, leaving 7 bases not matched to a gene. The CDR3 is 17 residues long. DNA of the CDR3: TGTGCCAGCAGTCCCCGGACTAGCGGGGGGTTTTACAATGAGCAGTTCTTC. Its protein product is CASSPRTSGGFYNEQFF.

There are a few counts of this clonotype. This chain joins TRBV5-1 and TRBJ2-4, with D perhaps TRBD1 (6 bases). With 1 base removed from V and 0 bases from J, the gap between germline ends came to 20 bases. There are 19 residues in the CDR3. Germline V lookup: CDR1 SGHRS, CDR2 YFSETQ. Written as DNA, the CDR3 is TGCGCCAGCAGCTTGATGGGGGCCGGCAGGGACATAGCCAAAAACATTCAGTACTTC. Translating gives CASSLMGAGRDIAKNIQYF.

This clonotype has at least ten counts. This chain uses TRBV5-1 with TRBJ2-7, with 7 nucleotides matching TRBD1. This CDR3 contains 14 residues. The V and J ends lost 1 base and 3 bases, in that order; junction bases with no gene match: 4. Germline CDR1 SGHRS, CDR2 YFSETQ. DNA for the CDR3: TGCGCCAGCAGCTTGAACCGGGACAGCTACGAGCAGTACTTC. It translates to CASSLNRDSYEQYF.

This clonotype was seen ten or more times. This rearrangement joins TRBV11-3 to TRBJ2-2; no firm D call. The CDR3 extends over 12 amino acids. Trimming removed 3 bases at V and 5 bases at J, with 4 bases between. Germline V lookup: CDR1 SGHNT, CDR2 YENEEA. The CDR3 region is CASSFYTGELFF. The CDR3 DNA reads TGTGCCAGCAGCTTTTATACCGGGGAGCTGTTTTTT.

This clonotype turned up a few times. The chain links TRBV4-1 to TRBJ1-5, with D hard to call. The ends were cut back, 5 bases at V and 5 bases at J, with 19 bases in the middle. The CDR3 length is 16 residues. Germline CDR1 and CDR2: MGHRA and YSYEKL. CDR3 protein: CASSMDPGPRDQPQHF. CDR3 nucleotides: TGCGCCAGCAGCATGGACCCGGGTCCAAGAGATCAGCCCCAGCATTTT.

This clonotype was found a few times. The chain couples TRBV11-3 to TRBJ2-1; no firm D call. Trimming took off 4 bases at V and 8 bases at J, with 12 bases between the two ends. Germline V lookup: CDR1 SGHNT, CDR2 YENEEA. The CDR3 has 13 residues. This CDR3 is CASSWSTFDEQFF. Written as DNA, the CDR3 is TGTGCCAGCAGCTGGTCTACTTTCGATGAGCAGTTCTTC.

This clonotype was recorded a few times. The chain is built from TRBV6-5 and TRBJ1-1, with TRBD1 matching over 7 bases. There are 13 residues in the CDR3. Per germline, CDR1 MNHEY and CDR2 SVGAGI. The V segment lost 2 bases and the J segment 10 bases; nucleotides outside the gene matches: 7. CDR3 loop: CASSYHGTARAFF. CDR3 in DNA: TGTGCCAGCAGTTACCATGGGACAGCGAGAGCTTTCTTT.

V usage is TRBV5-1 and J usage is TRBJ1-2; D gene unclear. Trimming removed 0 bases at V and 2 bases at J, with 11 bases between. The length of the CDR3 is 15 residues. The germline gives CDR1 SGHRS, CDR2 YFSETQ. The CDR3 coding sequence is TGCGCCAGCAGCTTGGGGCAGGACCTAAACTATGGCTACACCTTC. Encoded protein: CASSLGQDLNYGYTF.

This clonotype has a handful of counts. The V call is TRBV21-1, the J call TRBJ2-7. TRBV21-1 counts as a pseudogene. There are 21 residues in the CDR3. In nucleotides, the CDR3 is TGTGCCAGCAGCCTGGCGAAAAAACCTTACAAAACCCCAAATTGTTCCTACGAGCAGTACTTC. This sequence encodes CASSLAKKPYKTPNCSYEQYF.

The chain combines TRBV3-1 with TRBJ2-1; D may be TRBD1 or TRBD2 (5 bases each). V gave up 9 bases and J gave up 4 bases, with 13 bases separating them. This CDR3 is 13 amino acids long. Germline values: CDR1 LGHDT, CDR2 YNNKEL (reference sequence). The CDR3 sequence: CASWGRGYNEQFF. The CDR3 DNA reads as TGTGCCAGTTGGGGCCGGGGATACAATGAGCAGTTCTTC.

The rearrangement joins TRBV12-3 or TRBV12-4 to TRBJ1-2; 7 positions match TRBD1. The CDR3 length is 12 residues. The V segment lost 4 bases and the J segment 10 bases; nucleotides outside the gene matches: 6. The CDR3 loop reads CASSYSGGSYTF. The CDR3 coding sequence is TGTGCCAGCAGTTATTCAGGGGGATCCTACACCTTC.

V and J are TRBV7-2 and TRBJ2-1; D unresolved. The length of the CDR3 is 14 residues. Trimming pared 5 bases from V and 0 bases from J, leaving 8 bases between. The germline V gene has CDR1 SGHTA and CDR2 FQGNSA. The CDR3 protein is CASSTAPSYNEQFF. The CDR3, as DNA: TGTGCCAGCAGCACGGCCCCCTCCTACAATGAGCAGTTCTTC.

V gene TRBV7-9 combines with J gene TRBJ2-2, with D maybe TRBD1 (6 bases). V lost 5 bases and J 7 bases, leaving 14 bases between the germline ends. The V gene's germline CDR1 is SEHNR and CDR2 FQNEAQ (reference sequence). CDR3 size: 14 residues. The CDR3 reads CASSPTGWDGELFF. The DNA of the CDR3 is TGTGCCAGCAGCCCGACAGGATGGGACGGGGAGCTGTTTTTT.

Many counts were recorded for this clonotype. The rearrangement links TRBV5-1 to TRBJ2-7, with no clear D. CDR1 is SGHRS, CDR2 YFSETQ, per germline. V lost 0 bases, J lost 1 base, and 8 bases lay in between. The CDR3 is made up of 14 amino acids. CDR3 nucleotide sequence: TGCGCCAGCAGCTTGGCGGGTCGATCCTACGAGCAGTACTTC. Residues: CASSLAGRSYEQYF.

Many counts were recorded for this clonotype. The chain employs TRBV12-3 or TRBV12-4 and TRBJ1-1; 8 positions agree with TRBD1. The CDR3 consists of 15 residues. J lost 0 bases, V lost 6 bases, and 6 bases had no gene match. The CDR3 region is CASRGQASVNTEAFF. DNA for the CDR3: TGTGCCAGCAGGGGACAGGCCTCTGTGAACACTGAAGCTTTCTTT.

V is TRBV7-2 and J is TRBJ1-2; D perhaps matches TRBD1 (6 bases). Deletions cut 0 bases from V and 8 bases from J, with 7 bases between. In germline, CDR1 is SGHTA, CDR2 FQGNSA. This CDR3 is built from 12 residues. Here the CDR3 DNA reads TGTGCCAGCAGCTTAGCTGGGACAGGCTACACCTTC. Protein sequence: CASSLAGTGYTF.

This clonotype has only one observation. The chain uses TRBV5-1 and TRBJ2-1, with D perhaps TRBD1 or TRBD2 (6 bases each). This CDR3 is 14 amino acids long. The germline V and J ends were trimmed by 3 bases and 5 bases, with 12 bases remaining between them. Germline values: CDR1 SGHRS, CDR2 YFSETQ. In DNA, the CDR3 is TGCGCCAGCAGCTGGAGGGGGGCGGACAATGAGCAGTTCTTC. Translating it yields CASSWRGADNEQFF.

The chain combines TRBV6-5 with TRBJ2-6, with D possibly matching TRBD1 (6 bases). V was clipped by 0 bases and J by 2 bases, with 14 bases between them. Germline V gene lookup returns CDR1 MNHEY and CDR2 SVGAGI. This CDR3 is 18 amino acids long. Here the CDR3 DNA reads TGTGCCAGCAGTTACTCAGGGGGAAGGGGACCTGGGGCCAACGTCCTGACTTTC. This codes for CASSYSGGRGPGANVLTF.

This clonotype was detected only a few times. The chain has TRBV28 and TRBJ2-7; D is perhaps TRBD2 (5 bases). Germline V gene data show CDR1 as MDHEN and CDR2 as SYDVKM. V was trimmed by 2 bases and J by 2 bases, leaving 16 bases between them. The CDR3 runs to 16 residues. The CDR3 DNA reads as TGTGCCAGCAGTTTAGGCCAACTAGATCAAACCTACGAGCAGTACTTC. It encodes CASSLGQLDQTYEQYF.